This T cell receptor beta chain emerged from a study of blood T cell repertoires in COVID-19. Study overall: Acute-phase and convalescent COVID-19 samples originated in the United States, Italy and Spain.

The assay was immunoSEQ multiplex PCR, and TCRdb's table has in-frame clones only and misses some. The sample lists over 120,000 clones, approximately 80% occurring once. Trimming took 0 bases from V and 7 from J; bases not matched to a gene: 10. The CDR3 runs 16 residues. Germline CDR1 reads SGHTA; CDR2 reads FQGNSA. This TCR was recovered from a woman older than 75 with acute or convalescent COVID-19. Sequenced sample: peripheral blood. The gene calls are TRBV7-2 and TRBJ1-2; 8 nucleotides agree with TRBD1. The CDR3: CASSLASRTGSGGYTF. CDR3 in DNA: TGTGCCAGCAGCTTAGCCTCACGGACAGGGTCGGGTGGCTACACCTTC.